The 13 T cell receptor beta chains in this list originate from one sample, sequenced in a study of blood T cell repertoires in COVID-19. TCRdb keeps only in-frame clones here, not all; method: immunoSEQ multiplex PCR. The sample contains about 130,000 clones, about 89% of which appear only once. Sequencing was performed on peripheral blood. The receptors derive from a woman in her 70s with COVID-19, enrolled during active disease.

A single count supports this clone. The chain combines TRBV7-9 with TRBJ1-4; D is undetermined. This CDR3 is built from 15 residues. Germline CDR1 is SEHNR and CDR2 is FQNEAQ (reference sequence). V was shortened by 3 bases and J by 4 bases, with 12 bases between the two germline ends. Here the CDR3 reads CASSFWPSDNEKLFF. The CDR3 nucleotides are TGTGCCAGCAGCTTTTGGCCAAGTGATAATGAAAAACTGTTTTTT.

The V call is TRBV7-9, the J call TRBJ1-3, with D perhaps matching TRBD1 (5 bases). In germline, CDR1 is SEHNR, CDR2 FQNEAQ (reference sequence). V lost 5 bases and J 4 bases, leaving 15 bases between the germline ends. The CDR3 runs 15 residues. As DNA, the CDR3 is TGTGCCAGCAGCCAAGGGGTCTCGAACGGAAACACCATATATTTT. Translation gives CASSQGVSNGNTIYF.

The CDR3 protein is CASSQLSREQYF. The CDR3 nucleotides are TGTGCCAGCAGCCAACTGTCCCGCGAGCAGTACTTC. V and J are TRBV14 and TRBJ2-7; no clear D gene. Trimming cost V 2 bases and J 6 bases, with 8 bases left between them. This CDR3 is built from 12 residues. Germline V gene data show CDR1 as SGHDN and CDR2 as FVKESK.

This chain links TRBV29-1 with TRBJ1-2, with 9 bases fitting TRBD1. Trimming removed 7 bases from V and 6 bases from J; junction bases left unmatched: 3. Germline V lookup: CDR1 SQVTM, CDR2 ANQGSEA. The CDR3 is 11 amino acids. The CDR3: CSAGTGHGYTF. The DNA of the CDR3 is TGCAGCGCCGGGACAGGGCATGGCTACACCTTC.

Regarding this clone: The junction does not match germline at one end; this may be a read error. This rearrangement joins TRBV28 to TRBJ2-5; the match to TRBD1 covers 8 bases. The V gene's germline CDR1 is MDHEN and CDR2 SYDVKM. This CDR3 region has 12 residues. The CDR3 spells CASSPTGTGADF. The CDR3 nucleotides are TGTGCCAGCAGTCCAACAGGGACAGGAGCGGACTTC. Full variable domain (remainder filled in from reference TRBV28 and TRBJ2-5): DVKVTQSSRYLVKRTGEKVFLECVQDMDHENMFWYRQDPGLGLRLIYFSYDVKMKEKGDIPEGYSVSREKKERFSLILESASTNQTSMYLCASSPTGTGADFGPGTRLLVL.

Note on this clone: Because it lacks the conserved phenylalanine or tryptophan at the end, this CDR3 is likely a read error. The rearrangement joins TRBV3-1 (or the pseudogene TRBV3-2) to TRBJ1-2, with 8 bases matching TRBD1. CDR1 and CDR2 (germline): LGHDT, YNNKEL (reference sequence). J lost 7 bases, V lost 4 bases, and 11 bases had no gene match. This CDR3 has 15 residues. In DNA, the CDR3 is TGTGCCAGCAGCCCCTATTCACAGGGGGAGGGTGGCTACACCCTC. Its translation: CASSPYSQGEGGYTL.

V is TRBV5-1 and J is TRBJ1-3; D is ambiguous. The germline CDR1 and CDR2 sequences are SGHRS and YFSETQ. This CDR3 comprises 16 residues. With 1 base removed from V and 0 bases from J, the gap between germline ends came to 11 bases. CDR3 DNA: TGCGCCAGCAGCTTGTTTGGAGCGTCCTCTGGAAACACCATATATTTT. This codes for CASSLFGASSGNTIYF. Full variable domain (missing parts from reference TRBV5-1 and TRBJ1-3): KAGVTQTPRYLIKTRGQQVTLSCSPISGHRSVSWYQQTPGQGLQFLFEYFSETQRNKGNFPGRFSGRQFSNSRSEMNVSTLELGDSALYLCASSLFGASSGNTIYFGEGSWLTVV.

The chain links TRBV24-1 to TRBJ2-5; 8 bases agree with TRBD2. V trimming: 3 bases; J trimming: 2 bases; junction bases outside the gene matches: 7. Per germline, CDR1 KGHDR and CDR2 SFDVKD. The CDR3 is 16 residues long. The CDR3: CATSDPRRGEQETQYF. The CDR3 DNA follows: TGTGCCACCAGTGATCCCCGGCGGGGGGAACAAGAGACCCAGTACTTC.

This clone was detected only once. The J gene is TRBJ2-7, the V gene TRBV30, with 9 positions matching TRBD1. The CDR3 loop spans 13 amino acids. Germline CDR1 and CDR2: GTSNPN and SVGIG (reference sequence). V shed 2 bases, J shed 3 bases, and the junction held 2 bases outside the gene matches. The CDR3 DNA reads TGTGCCTGGAGTCGGACAGGGGTCTACGAGCAGTACTTC. Its translation: CAWSRTGVYEQYF.

The V call is TRBV11-1, the J call TRBJ2-5; 7 bases match TRBD1. The CDR3 consists of 15 residues. With 5 bases clipped from V and 1 base from J, the junction kept 7 bases outside the gene matches. CDR1 is SGHAT, CDR2 FQDESV, per germline (reference sequence). The CDR3 region is CASSQRQGAQETQYF. CDR3 coding DNA: TGTGCCAGCAGCCAAAGACAGGGAGCCCAAGAGACCCAGTACTTC.

The chain uses TRBV7-2 and TRBJ2-5, with TRBD2 identical over 11 bases. The CDR3 totals 16 residues. J gave up 3 bases and V 1 base, and 4 bases lay outside the gene matches. Germline CDR1 and CDR2: SGHTA and FQGNSA. The CDR3 loop is CASSLEPLAGEETQYF. CDR3 in DNA: TGTGCCAGCAGCTTAGAGCCACTAGCGGGGGAAGAGACCCAGTACTTC.

This sequence joins TRBV5-1 and TRBJ1-4; 8 bases are a match to TRBD1. Trimming cost V 4 bases and J 8 bases; bases outside gene matches: 10. The CDR3 sequence is 15 residues long. Germline CDR1 SGHRS, CDR2 YFSETQ. The CDR3 DNA reads TGCGCCAGCAGCCCCGCACAGGGGGGTATCGAAAAACTGTTTTTT. This sequence encodes CASSPAQGGIEKLFF.

V is TRBV30 and J is TRBJ2-5, with unresolved D. The CDR3 has 13 amino acids. The V end was cut by 0 bases, the J end by 3 bases, with 8 bases between. CDR1 GTSNPN and CDR2 SVGIG come from the germline V gene (reference sequence). The CDR3 DNA sequence: TGTGCCTGGAGTGTTGCACAGAAAGAGACCCAGTACTTC. Translated: CAWSVAQKETQYF.